The 14 T cell receptor beta chains below all came from one sample that was sequenced in a study of T cells after yellow fever vaccination. MiXCR, applied by TCRdb to the 5' RACE reads, yields one record per CDR3 protein. The table includes approximately 240,000 distinct CDR3 sequences, approximately 3.8% detected once. This material consisted of PBMCs, taken 15 days after the yellow fever booster vaccination. The receptors come from a man aged 18 to 29 who received the YFV17D yellow fever vaccine.

This clonotype showed up many times. The chain is built from TRBV5-1 and TRBJ1-5, with a possible D match to TRBD1 (5 bases). The germline V gene encodes CDR1 SGHRS and CDR2 YFSETQ. CDR3 length: 14 residues. V lost 0 bases and J 5 bases, leaving 9 bases between the germline ends. The CDR3 DNA reads as TGCGCCAGCAGCTTGGGCCAGGGTCATCAGCCCCAGCATTTT. Translation gives CASSLGQGHQPQHF.

The chain uses TRBV18 and TRBJ2-7; the D is unclear. This CDR3 contains 14 residues. In germline, CDR1 is KGHSH, CDR2 LQKENI. As DNA, the CDR3 is TGTACCAGCTCACCATCGGCGGAACCCTACGAGCAGTACGTC. The encoded protein is CTSSPSAEPYEQYV.

This clonotype showed up many times. The chain joins TRBV7-9 to TRBJ2-2; D not resolved. Trimming removed 7 bases from V and 5 bases from J, with 20 bases in between. Looked up from germline, CDR1 is SEHNR and CDR2 is FQNEAQ (reference sequence). The CDR3 is 16 residues long. The CDR3 region is CASTPHGRVKTGELFF. The CDR3, as DNA: TGTGCCAGCACCCCCCACGGACGGGTAAAGACCGGGGAGCTGTTTTTT.

The chain couples TRBV5-4 to TRBJ2-2; 10 nucleotides match TRBD2. The CDR3 consists of 16 residues. The V segment lost 1 base and the J segment 5 bases; nucleotides outside the gene matches: 5. Germline V gene sequence: CDR1 SGHNT, CDR2 YYREEE (reference sequence). CDR3 sequence: CASSLPLAGKTGELFF. DNA of the CDR3: TGTGCCAGCAGCTTGCCACTAGCGGGGAAAACCGGGGAGCTGTTTTTT.

Ten or more counts support this clonotype. The chain joins TRBV19 to TRBJ2-1; TRBD2 matches 13 bases. Germline CDR1 is LNHDA and CDR2 is SQIVND (reference sequence). J was trimmed by 4 bases and V by 6 bases; bases with no gene match: 9. The length of the CDR3 is 17 residues. In DNA form, the CDR3 reads TGTGCCAGTAGCCCACTAGCGGGGGGGCTTTGGTACAATGAGCAGTTCTTC. Protein sequence: CASSPLAGGLWYNEQFF.

This clonotype has ten or more counts. The chain recombines TRBV7-2 with TRBJ1-6; TRBD1 agrees at 10 bases. Per germline, CDR1 SGHTA and CDR2 FQGNSA. V trimming: 4 bases; J trimming: 3 bases; junction bases outside the gene matches: 6. This CDR3 contains 17 residues. The DNA for the CDR3 is TGTGCCAGCAGCTCCGGGACAGGGGTCTTCTATAATTCACCCCTCCACTTT. This sequence encodes CASSSGTGVFYNSPLHF.

There are many counts of this clonotype. The chain recombines TRBV6-1 with TRBJ1-1; D possibly corresponds to TRBD1 (5 bases). Germline V gene lookup returns CDR1 MNHNS and CDR2 SASEGT. V lost 3 bases and J 1 base, leaving 15 bases between the germline ends. The CDR3 spans 16 residues. The CDR3 DNA follows: TGTGCCAGCAGTGACTTTCAGGGTTTAGCGAACACTGAAGCTTTCTTT. Its translation: CASSDFQGLANTEAFF.

This clonotype was recorded many times. This chain joins TRBV6-2 or TRBV6-3 and TRBJ2-3; D is uncertain. Trimming removed 0 bases from V and 8 bases from J, with 9 bases in between. This CDR3 comprises 13 residues. The germline CDR1 and CDR2 sequences are MNHEY and SVGEGT. The CDR3 is CASSYSIWGTQYF. In DNA, the CDR3 is TGTGCCAGCAGTTACTCGATATGGGGTACGCAGTATTTT.

The chain links TRBV12-3 or TRBV12-4 to TRBJ1-5; D is possibly TRBD1 (5 bases). V lost 3 bases and J lost 5, with 11 bases in between. The CDR3 consists of 14 residues. CDR3 sequence reads: CASSFGEGYQPQHF. CDR3 bases: TGTGCCAGCAGTTTCGGGGAGGGGTATCAGCCCCAGCATTTT.

This clonotype was picked up many times. The chain joins TRBV3-1 to TRBJ2-3; 9 bases map to TRBD2. Germline CDR1 and CDR2: LGHDT and YNNKEL (reference sequence). Trimming took 5 bases from V and 5 from J; bases not matched to a gene: 8. There are 15 residues in the CDR3. CDR3 DNA sequence: TGTGCCAGCAGCGCACTAGCGGGCGTCGGAGATACGCAGTATTTT. Its protein product is CASSALAGVGDTQYF.

This clonotype has at least ten counts. The V and J genes are TRBV29-1 and TRBJ2-2; D might be TRBD1 (5 bases). Per germline, CDR1 SQVTM and CDR2 ANQGSEA. This CDR3 has 14 residues. Between the trimmed V and J ends, which lost 4 bases and 1 base, there was a span of 10 bases. CDR3 sequence: CSVGGQGNTGELFF. CDR3 sequence (DNA): TGCAGCGTTGGTGGCCAGGGGAACACCGGGGAGCTGTTTTTT.

This clonotype was seen repeatedly, ten times or more. The chain recombines TRBV28 with TRBJ1-1, with D perhaps TRBD1 (5 bases). Between the trimmed V and J ends, which lost 2 bases and 5 bases, there was a span of 12 bases. The CDR3 length is 14 residues. Per the germline V gene, CDR1 is MDHEN and CDR2 is SYDVKM. DNA for the CDR3: TGTGCCAGCAGTTTAGACGGGGGTTGGACTGAAGCTTTCTTT. It encodes CASSLDGGWTEAFF.

This clonotype was picked up many times. The rearrangement uses TRBV11-3 and TRBJ2-7; 8 bases agree with TRBD2. The germline CDR1 and CDR2 sequences are SGHNT and YENEEA. Germline trimming cut 2 bases from V and 5 bases from J; bases unmatched to any gene: 5. This CDR3 region has 14 residues. The CDR3 loop reads CASSLSGGNDEQYF. CDR3 in DNA: TGTGCCAGCAGCTTAAGCGGGGGAAACGACGAGCAGTACTTC. Full variable domain (rest looked up from reference TRBV11-3 and TRBJ2-7): EAGVVQSPRYKIIEKKQPVAFWCNPISGHNTLYWYLQNLGQGPELLIRYENEEAVDDSQLPKDRFSAERLKGVDSTLKIQPAELGDSAVYLCASSLSGGNDEQYFGPGTRLTVT.

This clonotype came up many times. This chain joins TRBV6-1 and TRBJ1-2; perhaps TRBD1 as D (6 bases). This CDR3 contains 15 residues. Germline V gene lookup returns CDR1 MNHNS and CDR2 SASEGT. Deletions cut 5 bases from V and 5 bases from J, with 18 bases between. Here the CDR3 DNA reads TGTGCCAGCAGTATCTCCAGCGGGACAAATTATGGCTACACCTTC. Its protein product is CASSISSGTNYGYTF.